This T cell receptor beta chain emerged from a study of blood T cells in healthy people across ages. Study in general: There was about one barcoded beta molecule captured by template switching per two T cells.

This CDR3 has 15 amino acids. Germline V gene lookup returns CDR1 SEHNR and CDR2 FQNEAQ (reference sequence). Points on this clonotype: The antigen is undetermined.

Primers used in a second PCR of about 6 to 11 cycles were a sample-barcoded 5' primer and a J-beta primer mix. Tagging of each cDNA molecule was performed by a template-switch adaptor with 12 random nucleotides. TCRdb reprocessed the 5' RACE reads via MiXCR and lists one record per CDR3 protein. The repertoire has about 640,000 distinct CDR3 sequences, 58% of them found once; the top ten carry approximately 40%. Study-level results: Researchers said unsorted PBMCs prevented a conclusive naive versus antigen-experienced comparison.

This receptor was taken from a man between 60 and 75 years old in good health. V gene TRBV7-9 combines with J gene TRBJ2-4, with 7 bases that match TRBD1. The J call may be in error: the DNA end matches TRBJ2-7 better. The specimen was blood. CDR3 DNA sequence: TGTGCCAGCAGTGATACGGGACAGCACTCCTACGAGCAGTACTTC. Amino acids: CASSDTGQHSYEQYF.